The 27 T cell receptor beta chains in this list originate from one sample, sequenced in a study of blood T cells in healthy people across ages. The use of a sample-barcoded 5' primer and a J-beta primer mix characterized a second PCR of about 6 to 11 cycles. One entry per CDR3 protein results from TCRdb running MiXCR on the 5' RACE reads. The table records about 830,000 distinct CDR3 sequences, around 62% of them present only once. The sample taken for sequencing was blood. The receptors shown here come from a man aged 25 to 40 in good health.

This chain connects TRBV12-3 or TRBV12-4 to TRBJ2-4; D unclear. The V gene lost 3 bases and the J gene lost 9 bases, with 6 bases spanning the gap. CDR3 length equals 11 residues. CDR3 loop: CASSFGIIQYF. CDR3 sequence (DNA): TGTGCCAGCAGTTTTGGCATCATTCAGTACTTC.

The chain is built from TRBV6-2 or TRBV6-3 and TRBJ1-2, with no clear D. Trimming pared 2 bases from V and 8 bases from J, leaving 12 bases between. CDR3 length: 13 amino acids. CDR1 is MNHEY, CDR2 SVGEGT, per germline. The CDR3 nucleotides read TGTGCCAGCAGTTACGCCGGGGAGCGGGGCTACACCTTC. Its protein product is CASSYAGERGYTF.

The chain combines TRBV7-2 with TRBJ2-1, with a possible D match to TRBD2 (6 bases). The CDR3 spans 15 residues. Per the germline V gene, CDR1 is SGHTA and CDR2 is FQGNSA. V was cut by 1 base and J by 7 bases, with 14 bases left in between. CDR3 nucleotides: TGTGCCAGCAGCTTAGGCCCTTTGGGAGGTAATGAGCAGTTCTTC. Its protein product is CASSLGPLGGNEQFF.

The rearrangement joins TRBV20-1 to TRBJ2-5; D might be TRBD2 (6 bases). The J call is uncertain, as TRBJ2-7 better fits the DNA end. Per the germline V gene, CDR1 is DFQATT and CDR2 is SNEGSKA (reference sequence). The CDR3 extends over 16 amino acids. CDR3 sequence reads: CSARLKRDSLLGEQYF. The DNA for the CDR3 is TGCAGTGCTAGACTTAAAAGGGACTCCTTGTTAGGCGAGCAGTACTTC.

This clonotype has ten or more counts. V usage is TRBV7-2 and J usage is TRBJ1-6; D not resolved. V lost 11 bases to trimming and J lost 5 bases, with 10 bases between them. There are 12 residues in the CDR3. Looked up from germline, CDR1 is SGHTA and CDR2 is FQGNSA. This CDR3 reads CASGPNNSPLHF. CDR3 bases: TGTGCCTCCGGGCCCAATAATTCACCCCTCCACTTT.

V usage is TRBV12-3 or TRBV12-4 and J usage is TRBJ1-1; 9 bases align to TRBD1. V dropped 5 bases and J dropped 2; count of bases not matched to a gene: 6. The CDR3 contains 15 residues. CDR3 amino acids: CASSLQTGGNTEAFF. In DNA, the CDR3 is TGTGCCAGCAGTCTTCAGACAGGGGGAAACACTGAAGCTTTCTTT.

V usage is TRBV7-6 and J usage is TRBJ1-2; 10 bases map to TRBD1. The ends lost 5 bases at V and 8 bases at J; junction bases unmatched: 8. Germline-derived CDR1 and CDR2 are SGHVS and FNYEAQ. The CDR3 contains 14 residues. The CDR3 region has the DNA TGTGCCAGCAGCGGCCCCGGGACAGGGGTCGGCTACACCTTC. This translates into CASSGPGTGVGYTF.

The chain couples TRBV20-1 to TRBJ2-4, with D maybe TRBD2 (6 bases). TRBJ2-7 explains the end of the DNA better; the J call may be wrong. This CDR3 has 14 residues. Per germline, CDR1 DFQATT and CDR2 SNEGSKA (reference sequence). The CDR3 nucleotides are TGCAGTGCTAGGTCGGGGGATGCGGGCTACGAGCAGTACTTC. This sequence encodes CSARSGDAGYEQYF.

The chain is built from TRBV9 and TRBJ2-3, with TRBD2 matching 7 bases. The CDR3 loop spans 16 amino acids. Trimming at V came to 0 bases and at J to 2 bases, leaving 6 bases not matched to a gene. The germline CDR1 and CDR2 sequences are SGDLS and YYNGEE. The CDR3: CASSVAGGLYTDTQYF. CDR3 nucleotides: TGTGCCAGCAGCGTAGCGGGGGGACTTTACACAGATACGCAGTATTTT.

This rearrangement joins TRBV4-2 to TRBJ1-2; 10 positions agree with TRBD1. The CDR3 runs to 15 residues. Germline CDR1 reads LGHNA; CDR2 reads YNFKEQ. V shed 0 bases, J shed 8 bases, and the junction held 6 bases outside the gene matches. The CDR3 DNA reads as TGTGCCAGCAGCCAAGATCTATCGACAGGGGGCGGCTACACCTTC. This codes for CASSQDLSTGGGYTF.

The rearrangement joins TRBV5-8 to TRBJ2-5; 7 bases match TRBD1. V was pared by 4 bases and J by 3 bases, with 6 bases of the junction left unmatched. Germline CDR1 SGHTS, CDR2 YDEGEE. The CDR3 is made up of 14 amino acids. The CDR3, as DNA: TGTGCCAGCAGCCTCAGTACAGGGGAAGAGACCCAGTACTTC. This translates into CASSLSTGEETQYF.

CDR3 sequence reads: CASSLPGQVGEQYF. As DNA, the CDR3 is TGTGCCAGCAGCCTCCCGGGACAGGTGGGCGAGCAGTACTTC. The V and J genes are TRBV6-6 and TRBJ2-7; 8 bases are a match to TRBD1. CDR3 size: 14 residues. The V and J ends lost 6 bases and 6 bases, in that order; junction bases with no gene match: 10. Germline V CDR1 and CDR2: MNHNY, SVGAGI (reference sequence).

The chain links TRBV5-6 to TRBJ2-1; 8 bases agree with TRBD2. The germline gives CDR1 SGHDT, CDR2 YYEEEE. V gave up 3 bases and J gave up 0 bases; unmatched junction bases: 8. The CDR3 has 17 residues. The CDR3: CASSSITGGSSYNEQFF. CDR3 DNA: TGTGCCAGCAGCTCTATTACGGGGGGGAGCTCCTACAATGAGCAGTTCTTC.

The V call is TRBV20-1, the J call TRBJ1-4; perhaps TRBD1 as D (5 bases). Trimming left V 6 bases short and J 3 bases short, with 17 bases between. Germline V gene data show CDR1 as DFQATT and CDR2 as SNEGSKA (reference sequence). This CDR3 has 15 amino acids. The DNA of the CDR3 is TGCAGTGCGAGAAGGGCAGGGTCTGCTAATGAAAAACTGTTTTTT. Its translation: CSARRAGSANEKLFF.

The V and J genes are TRBV28 and TRBJ1-5, with 8 bases identical to TRBD1. V gave up 5 bases and J gave up 6 bases; unmatched junction bases: 9. The CDR3 loop spans 15 amino acids. Germline assignment: CDR1 MDHEN and CDR2 SYDVKM. For the CDR3, the DNA is TGTGCCAGCAGTCCCACGACACAGGGGGTTCAGCCCCAGCATTTT. Translation gives CASSPTTQGVQPQHF.

This clonotype has just a few counts. The V and J genes are TRBV12-3 or TRBV12-4 and TRBJ1-2; D call uncertain. This CDR3 is built from 12 residues. The V and J ends lost 6 bases and 4 bases respectively, with 9 bases between them. The CDR3 here is CASSPEGYGYTF. CDR3 DNA: TGTGCCAGCAGCCCCGAGGGCTATGGCTACACCTTC.

The CDR3 sequence: CASSTSGTGGGKLFF. The CDR3 DNA is TGTGCCAGCAGTACATCCGGGACAGGGGGAGGAAAACTGTTTTTT. The rearrangement links TRBV2 to TRBJ1-4, with 11 bases aligning to TRBD1. The CDR3 runs to 15 residues. Germline values: CDR1 SNHLY, CDR2 FYNNEI. The junction had 9 bases not matched to a gene; V was cut back by 5 bases and J by 10 bases. The full variable domain, its missing parts supplied by reference TRBV2 and TRBJ1-4, is EPEVTQTPSHQVTQMGQEVILRCVPISNHLYFYWYRQILGQKVEFLVSFYNNEISEKSEIFDDQFSVERPDGSNFTLKIRSTKLEDSAMYFCASSTSGTGGGKLFFGSGTQLSVL.

The chain combines TRBV28 with TRBJ2-1, with a possible D match to TRBD1 (7 bases). Germline CDR1 and CDR2: MDHEN and SYDVKM. V shed 5 bases and J shed 2 bases, with 16 bases lying between them. The CDR3 sequence is 16 residues long. CDR3 sequence reads: CASSNGGGVAYNEQFF. The CDR3 DNA is TGTGCCAGCAGTAACGGAGGGGGCGTCGCCTACAATGAGCAGTTCTTC.

This chain connects TRBV7-2 to TRBJ2-5; 7 nucleotides line up with TRBD2. The CDR3 contains 15 residues. Germline CDR1 is SGHTA and CDR2 is FQGNSA. J gave up 2 bases and V 2 bases, and 5 bases lay outside the gene matches. Here the CDR3 DNA reads TGTGCCAGCAGCTTATCCGGGGGGAAACAAGAGACCCAGTACTTC. Amino acids: CASSLSGGKQETQYF.

V usage is TRBV6-4 and J usage is TRBJ2-2; D remains unclear. The length of the CDR3 is 14 residues. Germline assignment: CDR1 MRHNA and CDR2 SNTAGT. V was cut by 2 bases and J by 4 bases, with 8 bases left in between. In DNA form, the CDR3 reads TGTGCCAGCAGTGACGAATTAGGCACCGGGGAGCTGTTTTTT. Translated, it gives CASSDELGTGELFF.

The V call is TRBV9, the J call TRBJ1-5, with 9 bases lining up with TRBD1. CDR3 length equals 15 residues. CDR1 is SGDLS, CDR2 YYNGEE, per germline. V was pared by 3 bases and J by 1 base, with 2 bases of the junction left unmatched. CDR3 protein: CASSGGTGSNQPQHF. Written as DNA, the CDR3 is TGTGCCAGCAGCGGGGGGACAGGGAGCAATCAGCCCCAGCATTTT. Variable domain in full (rest from reference TRBV9 and TRBJ1-5): DSGVTQTPKHLITATGQRVTLRCSPRSGDLSVYWYQQSLDQGLQFLIQYYNGEERAKGNILERFSAQQFPDLHSELNLSSLELGDSALYFCASSGGTGSNQPQHFGDGTRLSIL.

There are a few counts of this clonotype. The gene calls are TRBV29-1 and TRBJ2-7; 10 bases agree with TRBD1. Germline trimming cut 4 bases from V and 2 bases from J; bases unmatched to any gene: 2. The germline V gene encodes CDR1 SQVTM and CDR2 ANQGSEA. This CDR3 has 13 residues. CDR3 DNA: TGCAGCGTTGGAGGACAGGGGGCCTACGAGCAGTACTTC. Translating it yields CSVGGQGAYEQYF.

This chain connects TRBV4-3 to TRBJ1-5; 8 bases fit TRBD1. The CDR3 loop spans 15 amino acids. J was trimmed by 1 base and V by 4 bases; bases with no gene match: 3. Germline V lookup: CDR1 LGHNA, CDR2 YSLEER. In DNA, the CDR3 is TGCGCCAGCAGCCCCGACAGGGGCAGCAATCAGCCCCAGCATTTT. The encoded protein is CASSPDRGSNQPQHF.

The rearrangement uses TRBV5-6 and TRBJ1-6; no firm D call. Deletions cut 0 bases from V and 8 bases from J, with 12 bases between. The CDR3 runs to 15 residues. CDR1 SGHDT and CDR2 YYEEEE come from the germline V gene. DNA of the CDR3: TGTGCCAGCAGCTTGGTAGACGGGTCCGATTCACCCCTCCACTTT. Protein product: CASSLVDGSDSPLHF.

The rearrangement joins TRBV20-1 to TRBJ2-1, with 11 bases that match TRBD2. Trimming removed 0 bases from V and 8 bases from J; junction bases left unmatched: 12. Germline-derived CDR1 and CDR2 are DFQATT and SNEGSKA (reference sequence). The CDR3 is 17 amino acids. The CDR3 DNA reads as TGCAGTGCTAGAGATATTCTAGCGGGGGGCCCCCTCGATGAGCAGTTCTTC. Its protein is CSARDILAGGPLDEQFF.

The genes are TRBV9 and TRBJ2-1, with unresolved D. From germline, CDR1 is SGDLS and CDR2 YYNGEE. The CDR3 extends over 16 amino acids. V shed 3 bases and J shed 0 bases, with 13 bases lying between them. CDR3 region: CASSEGEFGSYNEQFF. In nucleotides, the CDR3 is TGTGCCAGCAGCGAGGGCGAGTTCGGCTCCTACAATGAGCAGTTCTTC.

This clonotype was counted between two and nine times. The gene calls are TRBV29-1 and TRBJ2-7; TRBD2 aligns across 13 bases. V lost 3 bases, J lost 3 bases, and 14 bases stayed unmatched. The length of the CDR3 is 18 residues. Germline V gene lookup returns CDR1 SQVTM and CDR2 ANQGSEA. CDR3 coding DNA: TGCAGCGTTGAGGGGACTAGCGGGGCCCGACCAGACCACTACGAGCAGTACTTC. This translates into CSVEGTSGARPDHYEQYF.